This T cell receptor beta chain was retrieved from a study of sequential checkpoint blockade in melanoma. Documented treatment: randomized to nivolumab then ipilimumab (arm A) or the reverse (arm B). PBMC sorting kept live CD3+CD8+ cells without CD19 or CD56. Sequencing used immunoSEQ multiplex PCR; TCRdb keeps in-frame clones, though not all of them. The sample lists about 18,000 clones, roughly 72% occurring once. Comments on this clone: An end of the junction does not agree with germline; a read error may underlie this.

The CDR3 runs 16 residues. CDR1 is SQVTM, CDR2 ANQGSEA, per germline. This chain joins TRBV29-1 and TRBJ2-6, with 10 positions matching TRBD1. The TCR was taken from a human donor with melanoma. This specimen consisted of CD8+ T cells sorted from blood (inferred from file names), obtained from a patient given nivolumab and ipilimumab in sequence. CDR3 coding DNA: TGCAGCGTGGAAGACAGGGGGCTTTATGGGGCCAACGTCCTGACTTTC. Translated: CSVEDRGLYGANVLTF. Looking up the rest from reference TRBV29-1 and TRBJ2-6 gives the full variable domain: SAVISQKPSRDICQRGTSLTIQCQVDSQVTMMFWYRQQPGQSLTLIATANQGSEATYESGFVIDKFPISRPNLTFSTLTVSNMSPEDSSIYLCSVEDRGLYGANVLTFGAGSRLTVL.